Following are 27 T cell receptor beta chains from one sample sequenced in a study of beta chain features in type 1 diabetes. Expressed TCRB transcripts were sequenced because the isolated RNA had all been reverse transcribed beforehand. Sequencing was performed with immunoSEQ multiplex PCR; in TCRdb, only in-frame clones are kept and a portion is missing. The sample comprises over 350,000 clones, roughly 16% of which are singletons, and more than 0.015% rests with the top ten. Sequenced material: naive CD4+ T cells from blood. The receptors here all came from a woman between 18 and 29 years old in good health.

This clone has only a few counts. The CDR3 nucleotides read TGTGCCAGCAGCCTGGGACAGGTCACAGATACGCAGTATTTT. It yields the protein CASSLGQVTDTQYF. The chain has TRBV7-9 and TRBJ2-3, with 8 bases matching TRBD1. The CDR3 consists of 14 residues. The germline gives CDR1 SEHNR, CDR2 FQNEAQ (reference sequence). The trim removed 5 bases at V and 2 bases at J, leaving 3 bases unmatched.

CDR3 in DNA: TGTGCCAGCAGCGAGCAACTGGACAGGGTCTATGGCTACACCTTC. It encodes CASSEQLDRVYGYTF. The chain employs TRBV9 and TRBJ1-2, with 8 bases matching TRBD1. V lost 3 bases and J lost 4; bases outside the gene matches: 8. Germline lookup yields CDR1 SGDLS and CDR2 YYNGEE. CDR3 length: 15 residues.

This clone was counted between two and nine times. The chain employs TRBV6-5 and TRBJ2-7; 8 bases line up with TRBD1. Trimming removed 6 bases from V and 3 bases from J; junction bases left unmatched: 7. This CDR3 comprises 14 residues. CDR1 and CDR2 (germline): MNHEY, SVGAGI. The CDR3 nucleotides read TGTGCCAGCAGCCTGACGGACAGGGACTACGAGCAGTACTTC. Protein: CASSLTDRDYEQYF.

In its sample, this clone was seen a few times. CDR3 protein: CASSLGPSQNIQYF. Written as DNA, the CDR3 is TGTGCCAGCAGCTTAGGTCCTTCCCAAAACATTCAGTACTTC. The J gene is TRBJ2-4, the V gene TRBV7-2; D is undetermined. Germline V gene lookup returns CDR1 SGHTA and CDR2 FQGNSA. CDR3 size: 14 residues. The V and J ends lost 1 base and 5 bases respectively, with 9 bases between them. The whole variable domain, filled in from reference TRBV7-2 and TRBJ2-4, reads GAGVSQSPSNKVTEKGKDVELRCDPISGHTALYWYRQSLGQGLEFLIYFQGNSAPDKSGLPSDRFSAERTGGSVSTLTIQRTQQEDSAVYLCASSLGPSQNIQYFGAGTRLSVL.

This sequence joins TRBV7-2 and TRBJ2-1; D unclear. The CDR3 consists of 16 residues. Trimming pared 2 bases from V and 0 bases from J, leaving 11 bases between. Germline-derived CDR1 and CDR2 are SGHTA and FQGNSA. The CDR3 sequence: CASSLTAASSYNEQFF. The CDR3 nucleotides read TGTGCCAGCAGCTTAACTGCGGCTAGCTCCTACAATGAGCAGTTCTTC.

This sequence joins TRBV30 and TRBJ2-7, with TRBD2 identical over 7 bases. Losses at the gene ends were 5 bases for V and 4 bases for J; bases not matched to a gene: 14. This CDR3 has 15 amino acids. CDR1 GTSNPN and CDR2 SVGIG come from the germline V gene (reference sequence). The CDR3 DNA sequence: TGTGCCTGGGGAGTCGCCCAGCGGGATGGTTACGAGCAGTACTTC. Protein: CAWGVAQRDGYEQYF.

This clone came up a few times. CDR3 sequence (DNA): TGTGCCAGCAGTTTAACCGGACGGACAAACTATGGCTACACCTTC. Translating it yields CASSLTGRTNYGYTF. The chain is built from TRBV28 and TRBJ1-2; maybe TRBD1 (5 bases). Germline assignment: CDR1 MDHEN and CDR2 SYDVKM. Trimming pared 2 bases from V and 2 bases from J, leaving 12 bases between. CDR3 size: 15 residues.

The V and J genes are TRBV7-3 and TRBJ1-2, with TRBD1 matching over 9 bases. Per the germline V gene, CDR1 is SGHTA and CDR2 is FQGTGA. This CDR3 has 14 amino acids. J gave up 8 bases and V 0 bases, and 4 bases lay outside the gene matches. The CDR3 DNA follows: TGTGCCAGCAGCTTAACGAGGACAGGGGCCGGCTACACCTTC. Its translation is CASSLTRTGAGYTF. The full variable domain, rest sourced from reference TRBV7-3 and TRBJ1-2, is GAGVSQTPSNKVTEKGKYVELRCDPISGHTALYWYRQSLGQGPEFLIYFQGTGAADDSGLPNDRFFAVRPEGSVSTLKIQRTERGDSAVYLCASSLTRTGAGYTFGSGTRLTVV.

A word on this clone: The same CDR3 also results from other DNA sequences found in this sample. V and J are TRBV29-1 and TRBJ2-3; D may be TRBD2 (7 bases). The germline V gene encodes CDR1 SQVTM and CDR2 ANQGSEA. CDR3 length equals 13 residues. V lost 6 bases and J lost 2, with 12 bases in between. For the CDR3, the DNA is TGCAGCGTGGGGGGGCGGATCACAGATACGCAGTATTTT. This sequence encodes CSVGGRITDTQYF.

The chain combines TRBV7-9 with TRBJ1-5; D perhaps matches TRBD1 (6 bases). This CDR3 is built from 13 residues. Germline V gene data show CDR1 as SEHNR and CDR2 as FQNEAQ (reference sequence). V lost 4 bases and J 4 bases, leaving 8 bases between the germline ends. The CDR3 DNA reads as TGTGCCAGCAGCTCGAGGGGGAATCAGCCCCAGCATTTT. It codes for CASSSRGNQPQHF.

There are a few counts of this clone. V is TRBV7-3 and J is TRBJ1-1, with no clear D. The CDR3 is 13 amino acids. Trimming removed 4 bases at V and 1 base at J, with 7 bases between. Germline-derived CDR1 and CDR2 are SGHTA and FQGTGA. This CDR3 is CASSSTSNTEAFF. The DNA of the CDR3 is TGTGCCAGCAGCTCAACCTCGAACACTGAAGCTTTCTTT.

This clone appeared a few times. The chain combines TRBV15 with TRBJ2-1; 7 bases are a match to TRBD1. In germline, CDR1 is LNHNV, CDR2 YYDKDF (reference sequence). V dropped 0 bases and J dropped 2; count of bases not matched to a gene: 4. The CDR3 loop spans 16 amino acids. DNA for the CDR3: TGTGCCACCAGCAGAGAACTCGGGACAGCCTACAATGAGCAGTTCTTC. It yields the protein CATSRELGTAYNEQFF.

V and J are TRBV19 and TRBJ1-2, with 8 nucleotides matching TRBD1. CDR1 LNHDA and CDR2 SQIVND come from the germline V gene (reference sequence). There are 15 residues in the CDR3. Trimming removed 4 bases from V and 2 bases from J; junction bases left unmatched: 6. In DNA, the CDR3 is TGTGCCAGTAGTACTTGGACAGGGAGGAACTATGGCTACACCTTC. It translates to CASSTWTGRNYGYTF.

This clone was seen more than once but under ten times. CDR3 residues: CASSPPGLSLETQYF. CDR3 DNA: TGTGCCAGCAGTCCCCCGGGACTTTCGTTAGAGACCCAGTACTTC. This chain joins TRBV25-1 and TRBJ2-5; D may be TRBD2 (6 bases). Germline CDR1 is MGHDK and CDR2 is SYGVNS. This CDR3 is 15 amino acids long. V was pared by 5 bases and J by 4 bases, with 17 bases between. The variable domain in full, with the rest retrieved from reference TRBV25-1 and TRBJ2-5, is EADIYQTPRYLVIGTGKKITLECSQTMGHDKMYWYQQDPGMELHLIHYSYGVNSTEKGDLSSESTVSRIRTEHFPLTLESARPSHTSQYLCASSPPGLSLETQYFGPGTRLLVL.

This chain joins TRBV30 and TRBJ2-1; 8 nucleotides align to TRBD1. V was clipped by 1 base and J by 2 bases; unmatched bases: 7. Germline V CDR1 and CDR2: GTSNPN, SVGIG (reference sequence). This CDR3 contains 16 residues. The CDR3, as DNA: TGTGCCTGGAGTGGGATACAGGGGGTAGCCTACAATGAGCAGTTCTTC. It translates to CAWSGIQGVAYNEQFF.

This sequence joins TRBV29-1 and TRBJ2-7; D is possibly TRBD1 (5 bases). Per the germline V gene, CDR1 is SQVTM and CDR2 is ANQGSEA. The V gene lost 7 bases and the J gene lost 3 bases, with 10 bases spanning the gap. This CDR3 spans 11 amino acids. CDR3 sequence (DNA): TGCAGCGGGGGCGGAAACTACGAGCAGTACTTC. Encoded protein: CSGGGNYEQYF.

This clone was counted only a few times. V gene TRBV27 combines with J gene TRBJ2-1, with TRBD2 matching over 7 bases. V gave up 2 bases and J gave up 13 bases; unmatched junction bases: 8. The germline V gene has CDR1 MNHEY and CDR2 SMNVEV (reference sequence). The CDR3 contains 13 residues. This CDR3 is CASSLNGGRKQFF. In nucleotides, the CDR3 is TGTGCCAGCAGTTTAAACGGGGGGAGGAAACAGTTCTTC.

This clone appeared a few times. Here the CDR3 reads CASSVGTGHFEQFF. The CDR3 nucleotides read TGTGCCAGCAGCGTCGGGACAGGGCATTTTGAGCAGTTCTTC. The chain combines TRBV9 with TRBJ2-1; 9 nucleotides match TRBD1. From germline, CDR1 is SGDLS and CDR2 YYNGEE. CDR3 length equals 14 residues. With V trimmed by 2 bases and J by 9 bases, 6 bases remained unmatched. Full variable domain (outside the CDR3, taken from reference TRBV9 and TRBJ2-1): DSGVTQTPKHLITATGQRVTLRCSPRSGDLSVYWYQQSLDQGLQFLIQYYNGEERAKGNILERFSAQQFPDLHSELNLSSLELGDSALYFCASSVGTGHFEQFFGPGTRLTVL.

The CDR3 DNA reads as TGTGCCAGCAGCTCTACAGGGGGCGGAGTGAGCAATCAGCCCCAGCATTTT. Amino acids: CASSSTGGGVSNQPQHF. This sequence joins TRBV7-9 and TRBJ1-5, with 9 positions matching TRBD1. Trimming took 4 bases from V and 1 from J; bases not matched to a gene: 8. The length of the CDR3 is 17 residues. Germline CDR1 is SEHNR and CDR2 is FQNEAQ (reference sequence).

This clone was seen a handful of times. The chain joins TRBV29-1 to TRBJ2-7, with 9 positions matching TRBD2. Germline V gene sequence: CDR1 SQVTM, CDR2 ANQGSEA. The CDR3 is 14 residues long. V shed 4 bases, J shed 5 bases, and the junction held 9 bases outside the gene matches. CDR3 sequence reads: CSVVGSGSTHEQYF. The CDR3 nucleotides read TGCAGCGTTGTGGGTAGCGGGAGTACCCACGAGCAGTACTTC.

The chain combines TRBV29-1 with TRBJ1-5, with 10 bases that match TRBD1. Germline V gives CDR1 SQVTM, CDR2 ANQGSEA. The CDR3 consists of 16 residues. The V and J ends lost 6 bases and 3 bases, in that order; junction bases with no gene match: 11. CDR3 protein: CSVSDRGTGVNQPQHF. The CDR3 nucleotides are TGCAGCGTGTCGGACCGAGGGACAGGGGTCAATCAGCCCCAGCATTTT.

The rearrangement links TRBV18 to TRBJ2-1; D is unclear. The ends were cut back, 0 bases at V and 4 bases at J, with 7 bases in the middle. Germline lookup yields CDR1 KGHSH and CDR2 LQKENI. The CDR3 is made up of 14 amino acids. CDR3 sequence: CASSPPPGYNEQFF. CDR3 DNA sequence: TGTGCCAGCTCACCACCGCCCGGTTACAATGAGCAGTTCTTC.

This clone showed up just a few times. The chain uses TRBV6-6 and TRBJ1-1; 11 nucleotides agree with TRBD1. The length of the CDR3 is 14 residues. Germline values: CDR1 MNHNY, CDR2 SVGAGI (reference sequence). With 0 bases clipped from V and 7 bases from J, the junction kept 1 base outside the gene matches. Here the CDR3 reads CASSYSDRGREAFF. As DNA, the CDR3 is TGTGCCAGCAGTTACTCGGACAGGGGGCGTGAAGCTTTCTTT.

V usage is TRBV7-3 and J usage is TRBJ2-1; D call uncertain. CDR1 is SGHTA, CDR2 FQGTGA, per germline. V was clipped by 4 bases and J by 0 bases, with 13 bases between them. The CDR3 sequence is 16 residues long. CDR3 sequence reads: CASSSNIAGSYNEQFF. CDR3 nucleotide sequence: TGTGCCAGCAGCTCGAACATAGCCGGCTCCTACAATGAGCAGTTCTTC.

This clone appeared a few times. This sequence joins TRBV7-7 and TRBJ2-1; a weak D match, TRBD1 (5 bases). The CDR3 is 14 residues long. Per the germline V gene, CDR1 is SSHAT and CDR2 is FNYEAQ (reference sequence). Trimming took off 1 base at V and 7 bases at J, with 11 bases between the two ends. DNA of the CDR3: TGTGCCAGCAGCTTAGTGGGCAGGGCGAATGAGCAGTTCTTC. It yields the protein CASSLVGRANEQFF.

The CDR3 protein is CASSTRPGHESYTQYF. The CDR3, as DNA: TGTGCCAGCAGCACTAGACCGGGCCATGAATCCTATACGCAGTATTTT. The V call is TRBV7-3, the J call TRBJ2-3; D perhaps matches TRBD2 (5 bases). V shed 5 bases and J shed 7 bases, with 22 bases lying between them. The CDR3 loop spans 16 amino acids. Germline V lookup: CDR1 SGHTA, CDR2 FQGTGA.

This clone was picked up a small number of times. The chain joins TRBV27 to TRBJ2-2; TRBD1 matches at 9 bases. V gave up 6 bases and J gave up 6 bases; unmatched junction bases: 8. Germline V gene lookup returns CDR1 MNHEY and CDR2 SMNVEV (reference sequence). This CDR3 has 15 residues. CDR3: CASRHRDRVAGELFF. The CDR3 region has the DNA TGTGCCAGCAGGCACCGGGACAGGGTGGCCGGGGAGCTGTTTTTT.